This TCR beta chain is drawn from a study of T cell clonality in common variable immunodeficiency. Whole-study results and caveats: T cell subpopulation sequencing would be needed to explain CVID clonality. In common variable immunodeficiency, TCR beta chains reportedly carried fewer deletions and N-nucleotide insertions. CVID subjects had higher TCRbeta clonality than healthy controls, most marked in about a third.

Germline assignment: CDR1 KGHSH and CDR2 LQKENI. This CDR3 has 13 residues. Many counts were recorded for this clone. Its antigen is still unknown. The CDR3 is cut off 3 residues early in the read; its end comes from the germline J gene. Clones were sequenced by immunoSEQ multiplex PCR, and TCRdb holds only the in-frame ones, with some missing. The sample presents about 34,000 clones, none singletons. This chain connects TRBV18 to TRBJ1-2; D gene uncertain. The clonotype originates from a human donor with common variable immunodeficiency. The source material was peripheral blood mononuclear cells. CDR3 sequence: CASSLGLSPGYTF. The covered CDR3 bases are TGTGCCAGCTCCCTAGGACTGAGCCCGGGC. Combining the CDR3 with reference TRBV18 and TRBJ1-2 gives the whole variable domain NAGVMQNPRHLVRRRGQEARLRCSPMKGHSHVYWYRQLPEEGLKFMVYLQKENIIDESGMPKERFSAEFPKEGPSILRIQQVVRGDSAAYFCASSLGLSPGYTFGSGTRLTVV.